This is a list of T cell receptor beta chains from one sample in a study of cytomegalovirus exposure and HLA in healthy donors. Libraries were prepared by immunoSEQ multiplex PCR; TCRdb keeps only in-frame clonotypes and omits some of them. The sample carries about 120,000 clones, 70% to 80% recorded once. The material sequenced was PBMCs. The receptor set was obtained from a man in his fifties or sixties in good health and CMV-seropositive. Both conserved end residues are part of each CDR3. The order of the fields is clone size, V gene, J gene, D gene, CDR3 protein, CDR3 DNA. D genes are given only for firm matches. Only some rows state a clone size, as once, few, many or a class for expanded clones.

>once|TRBV6-6|TRBJ1-5|-
CASSDRVGGNQPQHF
TGTGCCAGCAGTGATCGAGTAGGCGGAAATCAGCCCCAGCATTTT
>-|TRBV6-6|TRBJ2-7|-
CASSYSRSSYEQYF
TGTGCCAGCAGTTACTCACGGAGCTCCTACGAGCAGTACTTC
>few|TRBV10-3|TRBJ2-2|TRBD2
CAISPTSGRTGELFF
TGTGCCATCAGCCCGACTAGCGGACGCACCGGGGAGCTGTTTTTT
>-|TRBV6-1|TRBJ1-3|-
CASSEARSLSSGNTIYF
TGTGCCAGCAGTGAAGCTAGATCTCTGAGCTCTGGAAACACCATATATTTT
>-|TRBV2|TRBJ2-1|-
CASSELTRLAFF
TGTGCCAGCAGTGAACTTACCCGTTTGGCGTTCTTC
>-|TRBV7-9|TRBJ1-2|-
CASTPGRGGIYGYTF
TGTGCCAGCACCCCGGGGAGGGGGGGAATCTATGGCTACACCTTC
>-|TRBV28|TRBJ1-1|-
CASSTTGNTEAFF
TGTGCCAGCAGTACTACAGGGAACACTGAAGCTTTCTTT
>-|TRBV18|TRBJ1-5|-
CASSPGGVTQPQHF
TGTGCCAGCTCACCAGGAGGGGTGACTCAGCCCCAGCATTTT
>-|TRBV4-2|TRBJ1-5|-
CASSQPNQPQHF
TGTGCCAGCAGCCAACCGAATCAGCCCCAGCATTTT
>-|TRBV15|TRBJ1-4|-
CATSRGKTRDEKLFF
TGTGCCACCAGCAGAGGAAAGACGCGGGATGAAAAACTGTTTTTT
>-|TRBV5-1|TRBJ1-1|TRBD1
CASSSAGTGYTEAFF
TGCGCCAGCAGCTCCGCCGGGACAGGGTACACTGAAGCTTTCTTT